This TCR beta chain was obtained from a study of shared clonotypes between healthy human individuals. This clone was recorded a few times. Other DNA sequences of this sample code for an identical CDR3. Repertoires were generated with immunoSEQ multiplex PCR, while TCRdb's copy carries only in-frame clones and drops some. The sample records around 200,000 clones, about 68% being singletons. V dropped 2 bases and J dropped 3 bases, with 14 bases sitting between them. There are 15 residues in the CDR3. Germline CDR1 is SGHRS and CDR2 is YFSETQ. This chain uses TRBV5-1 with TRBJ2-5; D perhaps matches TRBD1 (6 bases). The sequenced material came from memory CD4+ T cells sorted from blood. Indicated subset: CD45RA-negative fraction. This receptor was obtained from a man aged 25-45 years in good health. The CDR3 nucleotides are TGCGCCAGCAGCTTCTATGGGGGCACGGAAGAGACCCAGTACTTC. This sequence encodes CASSFYGGTEETQYF.